This is a list of T cell receptor beta chains from one sample in a study of T-cell memory formation after mild COVID-19. MiXCR was run by TCRdb on the 5' RACE reads, yielding one entry per CDR3 protein. The sample yields around 250,000 distinct CDR3 sequences, roughly 15% seen once. Sequencing input: PBMCs or a T cell subset sorted from them (not recorded which). The origin of the receptors is a young man who had mild COVID-19 (a few samples of this study predate the infection). Cell type and time point are not known. Each CDR3 is given with its conserved first and last residue. Each record gives: D gene, V gene, J gene, clone size, CDR3 protein, CDR3 DNA. The D gene is left open where the match is weak. A row's size may be missing; if present it is once, few, many or a size class.

-,TRBV7-6,TRBJ2-1,few,CASSLVWGSYNEQFF,TGTGCCAGCAGCTTAGTATGGGGGTCCTACAATGAGCAGTTCTTC
-,TRBV4-2,TRBJ2-3,few,CASSQDGESTDTQYF,TGTGCCAGCAGCCAAGACGGGGAAAGCACAGATACGCAGTATTTT
-,TRBV15,TRBJ2-5,few,CATSRDPGLGVAQYF,TGTGCCACCAGCAGAGATCCCGGCCTAGGGGTAGCCCAGTACTTC
-,TRBV7-2,TRBJ2-2,-,CASSIGGLNTGELFF,TGTGCCAGCAGCATCGGGGGGCTGAACACCGGGGAGCTGTTTTTT
TRBD2,TRBV4-3,TRBJ2-5,few,CASSRWTSGVVGETQYF,TGCGCCAGCAGCCGTTGGACTAGCGGGGTCGTTGGGGAGACCCAGTACTTC
TRBD2,TRBV7-3,TRBJ2-2,few,CASSSMGGFTGELFF,TGTGCCAGCAGCTCCATGGGGGGGTTCACCGGGGAGCTGTTTTTT
-,TRBV5-1,TRBJ2-5,few,CASSLTPGLNQETQYF,TGCGCCAGCAGCTTGACTCCCGGGCTGAACCAAGAGACCCAGTACTTC
-,TRBV5-1,TRBJ1-1,few,CASSPNTGGGTEAFF,TGCGCCAGCAGCCCAAATACGGGGGGAGGAACTGAAGCTTTCTTT
TRBD1,TRBV29-1,TRBJ2-1,many,CSVHTGGPQQFF,TGCAGCGTACACACAGGGGGCCCCCAGCAGTTCTTC
-,TRBV7-2,TRBJ2-4,few,CASSGRDLLAKNIQYF,TGTGCCAGCAGCGGTCGGGACTTATTAGCCAAAAACATTCAGTACTTC
-,TRBV2,TRBJ2-1,-,CASRPTTGTYNEQFF,TGTGCCAGCAGGCCGACCACAGGGACCTACAATGAGCAGTTCTTC
-,TRBV6-5,TRBJ1-2,few,CASSPGQSGKGGYGYTF,TGTGCCAGCAGTCCAGGACAGTCGGGTAAAGGGGGCTATGGCTACACCTTC
-,TRBV6-5,TRBJ2-5,-,CASSYSFSQETQYF,TGTGCCAGCAGTTACTCGTTCAGCCAAGAGACCCAGTACTTC
-,TRBV5-1,TRBJ1-3,few,CASSLLGNSGNTIYF,TGCGCCAGCAGCTTATTGGGCAACTCTGGAAACACCATATATTTT
-,TRBV7-3,TRBJ2-5,-,CASSETIQETQYF,TGTGCCAGCAGTGAGACAATTCAAGAGACCCAGTACTTC
-,TRBV9,TRBJ2-7,-,CASSGGAGFYEQYF,TGTGCCAGCAGCGGTGGGGCAGGGTTCTACGAGCAGTACTTC
TRBD2,TRBV5-1,TRBJ2-1,-,CARPGTSGYNEQFF,TGCGCCAGACCCGGGACTAGCGGCTACAATGAGCAGTTCTTC
-,TRBV10-2,TRBJ2-6,-,CASNSRTGANVLTF,TGCGCCAGCAATAGCCGAACCGGGGCCAACGTCCTGACTTTC
-,TRBV7-6,TRBJ1-1,-,CASSSTRSTEAFF,TGTGCCAGCAGCTCGACAAGATCCACTGAAGCTTTCTTT
-,TRBV20-1,TRBJ2-5,-,CSARPGIRETQYF,TGCAGTGCTAGACCGGGGATTAGAGAGACCCAGTACTTC
-,TRBV4-3,TRBJ1-6,-,CASSQAGTLGSPLHF,TGCGCCAGCAGCCAAGCCGGGACATTGGGTTCACCCCTCCACTTT
TRBD1,TRBV29-1,TRBJ2-3,few,CSARTGSGDTQYF,TGCAGCGCCCGGACAGGGTCAGGTGATACGCAGTATTTT
TRBD2,TRBV5-4,TRBJ2-3,few,CASSFQGGADTQYF,TGTGCCAGCAGCTTCCAGGGAGGGGCAGATACGCAGTATTTT
-,TRBV6-5,TRBJ2-5,few,CASSQAPGRTQYF,TGTGCCAGCAGTCAGGCCCCCGGGCGAACCCAGTACTTC
-,TRBV12-3/TRBV12-4,TRBJ1-3,-,CASSIRDGGNTIYF,TGTGCCAGCAGTATCCGGGACGGTGGAAACACCATATATTTT
TRBD1,TRBV19,TRBJ2-7,-,CASSPGQGLYEQYF,TGTGCCAGTAGCCCGGGACAGGGGCTCTACGAGCAGTACTTC
-,TRBV5-1,TRBJ2-3,many,CASSWTFGTDTQYF,TGCGCCAGCAGCTGGACCTTCGGGACAGATACGCAGTATTTT
-,TRBV5-5,TRBJ2-1,many,CASSLARYNEQFF,TGTGCCAGCAGCTTGGCCAGATACAATGAGCAGTTCTTC
-,TRBV27,TRBJ2-5,many,CASSSAGQPLRGAQYF,TGTGCCAGCAGTTCTGCGGGACAGCCTTTGAGGGGGGCCCAGTACTTC
-,TRBV7-9,TRBJ2-7,-,CASSLVTPAYEQYF,TGTGCCAGCAGCTTAGTTACTCCCGCCTACGAGCAGTACTTC
TRBD2,TRBV6-5,TRBJ2-3,-,CASSYSQTSGRPDTQYF,TGTGCCAGCAGTTACTCGCAGACTAGCGGGCGGCCAGATACGCAGTATTTT
TRBD2,TRBV10-3,TRBJ2-5,few,CAISEVAGTQETQYF,TGTGCCATCAGTGAGGTAGCGGGGACCCAAGAGACCCAGTACTTC
-,TRBV4-1,TRBJ2-3,-,CASSQEVRGPWDTQYF,TGCGCCAGCAGCCAAGAGGTGCGGGGCCCTTGGGATACGCAGTATTTT
-,TRBV12-3/TRBV12-4,TRBJ1-2,-,CASSASETYLVHGYTF,TGTGCCAGCAGTGCCTCCGAGACCTACCTCGTACATGGCTACACCTTC
-,TRBV20-1,TRBJ1-1,-,CSARGRPTEAFF,TGCAGTGCTAGGGGCAGACCGACTGAAGCTTTCTTT
TRBD1,TRBV6-5,TRBJ2-1,-,CASALRTGGNEQFF,TGTGCCAGCGCATTGAGGACAGGGGGCAATGAGCAGTTCTTC
TRBD2,TRBV10-3,TRBJ2-7,-,CAIAGRGYEQYF,TGTGCCATCGCAGGGCGGGGGTACGAGCAGTACTTC
TRBD2,TRBV7-3,TRBJ2-5,-,CASSLREGETQYF,TGTGCCAGCAGCTTAAGGGAGGGAGAGACCCAGTACTTC
-,TRBV10-3,TRBJ2-1,-,CAISESWGSEQFF,TGTGCCATCAGTGAGTCTTGGGGGAGTGAGCAGTTCTTC
-,TRBV2,TRBJ2-5,-,CASSGSKQETQYF,TGTGCCAGCAGTGGTAGCAAGCAAGAGACCCAGTACTTC
-,TRBV6-5,TRBJ1-2,-,CASSYLDRTRNYGYTF,TGTGCCAGCAGCTACCTCGACAGGACGAGAAACTATGGCTACACCTTC
-,TRBV15,TRBJ1-2,few,CATSRDRTAYGYTF,TGTGCCACCAGCAGAGACCGGACAGCCTATGGCTACACCTTC
-,TRBV21-1,TRBJ2-5,few,CASTLRPLAGGKETQYF,TGTGCCAGCACCCTGAGGCCACTAGCGGGGGGTAAAGAGACCCAGTACTTC
-,TRBV6-5,TRBJ2-1,few,CASSYSSGSNEQFF,TGTGCCAGCAGTTACTCGTCGGGGTCCAATGAACAGTTCTTC
TRBD1,TRBV5-1,TRBJ2-7,once,CASSFRTGDREQYF,TGCGCCAGCAGCTTCAGGACAGGGGACCGCGAGCAGTACTTC
-,TRBV20-1,TRBJ2-5,-,CSAPTLQETQYF,TGCAGTGCTCCGACGTTGCAAGAGACCCAGTACTTC